This T cell receptor (beta chain) appears in the sequencing data of a study of regulatory T cells in long-lasting Graves disease. Time point specified: newly diagnosed GD, antithyroid drugs for less than 3 months. Extracted PBMC RNA gave rise to the TCR library. Study observations and caveats: Thyroid tissue was not studied; only peripheral blood was.

Researchers made TCR beta libraries by using iRepertoire HTBI primers and running Arm-PCR on CDR3 regions. MiXCR was run by TCRdb on the multiplex PCR reads, yielding one entry per CDR3 protein. The data contain 600,000 to 650,000 distinct CDR3 sequences, approximately 15% of them singletons. This clonotype was detected ten times or more. Its antigen remains unidentified. Germline V gene sequence: CDR1 ENHRY, CDR2 SYGVKD. V was clipped by 5 bases and J by 5 bases; unmatched bases: 6. The CDR3 loop spans 14 amino acids. The data also belong to a second study, concerning T cells in Graves' hyperthyroidism and ophthalmopathy. That source notes: Stability of Graves' hyperthyroidism was defined as absent ophthalmopathy progression within 18 months. Researchers ran a first-round RT-PCR on the TCR CDR3 using the HTBI primer set.

The chain combines TRBV10-3 with TRBJ2-3; TRBD2 matches at 8 bases. The material was peripheral blood mononuclear cells (PBMCs), obtained at new diagnosis, from a patient treated with antithyroid drugs. The sequence derives from a young woman with Graves disease. This CDR3 reads CAISIAGLRDTQYF. CDR3 sequence (DNA): TGTGCCATCAGTATAGCGGGATTACGAGATACGCAGTATTTT.